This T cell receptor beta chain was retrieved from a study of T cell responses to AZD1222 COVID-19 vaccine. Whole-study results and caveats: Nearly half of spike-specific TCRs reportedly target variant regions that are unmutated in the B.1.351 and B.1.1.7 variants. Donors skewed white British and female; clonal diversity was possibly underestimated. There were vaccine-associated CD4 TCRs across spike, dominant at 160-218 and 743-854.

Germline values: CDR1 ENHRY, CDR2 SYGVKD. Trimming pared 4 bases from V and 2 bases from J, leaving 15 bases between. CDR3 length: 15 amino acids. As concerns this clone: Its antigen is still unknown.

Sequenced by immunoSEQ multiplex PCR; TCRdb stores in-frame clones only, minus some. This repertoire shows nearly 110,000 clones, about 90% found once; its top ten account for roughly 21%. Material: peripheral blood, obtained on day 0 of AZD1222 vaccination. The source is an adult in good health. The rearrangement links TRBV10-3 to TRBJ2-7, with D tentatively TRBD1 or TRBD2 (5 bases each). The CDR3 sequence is CAISGAGRDAYEQYF. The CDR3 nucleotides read TGTGCCATCAGTGGGGCGGGCAGGGATGCCTACGAGCAGTACTTC.